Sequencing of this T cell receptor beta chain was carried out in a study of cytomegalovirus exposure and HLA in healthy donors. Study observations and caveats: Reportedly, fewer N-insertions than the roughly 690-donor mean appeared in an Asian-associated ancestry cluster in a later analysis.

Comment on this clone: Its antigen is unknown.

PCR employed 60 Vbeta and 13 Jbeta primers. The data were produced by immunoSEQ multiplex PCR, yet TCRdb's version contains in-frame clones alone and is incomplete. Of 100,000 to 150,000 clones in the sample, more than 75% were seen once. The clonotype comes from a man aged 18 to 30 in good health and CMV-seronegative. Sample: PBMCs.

As DNA, the CDR3 is TGTGCCAGTAGTATTTCCCGGGACTCTGGAAACACCATATATTTT. Encoded protein: CASSISRDSGNTIYF. This sequence joins TRBV19 and TRBJ1-3, with unresolved D. The V and J ends lost 3 bases and 0 bases respectively, with 9 bases between them. The CDR3 covers 15 residues. Per germline, CDR1 LNHDA and CDR2 SQIVND (reference sequence).